This T cell receptor beta chain was sequenced during a study of T cell repertoires in cytomegalovirus infection. In the study overall: Indications came from public TCR beta signatures; they pointed to CMV infection and to a matching HLA type.

This clonotype was observed at least ten times. Its specificity is not known. Points from the study as a whole: HLA-C-restricted TCR beta clonotypes specific for CMV led the ex vivo response. The study identified carriers of CMV plus the relevant HLA from cumulative public TCR beta family frequency.

This CDR3 contains 14 residues. Germline V lookup: CDR1 SNHLY, CDR2 FYNNEI. V lost 2 bases and J lost 9; bases outside the gene matches: 3. TCRdb analysed the reads with MiXCR anew, one entry per CDR3 protein. The sample shows 70,000 to 75,000 distinct CDR3 sequences, more than 3% of them seen only once. Sequenced input: PBMCs. The gene calls are TRBV2 and TRBJ2-1; 11 positions match TRBD2. This clonotype was sampled from a human donor in good health (CMV status not recorded). Some clones in this sample may be carry-over from other donors' samples. The CDR3 coding sequence is TGTGCCAGCAGTGAACAACTAGCGGGGGTTGAGCAGTTCTTC. It specifies CASSEQLAGVEQFF.